These T cell receptor beta chains were read from a single sample in a study of CD8 T cells in ankylosing spondylitis. TCRdb fed the 5' RACE reads into MiXCR, producing one record per CDR3 protein. The sample contains about 240,000 distinct CDR3 sequences, 8% to 9.5% of which appear only once. Sequencing used blood, either unsorted or a sorted T cell fraction (not recorded which). These receptors were taken from a male donor with ankylosing spondylitis or in good health (not recorded which). The CDR3 runs from the conserved cysteine through the conserved F or W. D genes are given only for firm matches. Clone size appears in some rows only: once, few, many, or a class for an expanded clone.

d_call	j_call	v_call	clone_size	cdr3_aa	cdr3_nt
TRBD2	TRBJ2-2	TRBV5-1	many	CASSFLAGAGELFF	TGCGCCAGCAGCTTCTTAGCGGGAGCCGGGGAGCTGTTTTTT
.	TRBJ2-7	TRBV7-9	.	CASSPRGVSSYEQYF	TGTGCCAGCAGCCCCAGAGGGGTCAGCTCCTACGAGCAGTACTTC
.	TRBJ2-5	TRBV30	many	CAWSVLGETQYF	TGTGCCTGGAGTGTACTGGGAGAGACCCAGTACTTC
TRBD1	TRBJ1-3	TRBV9	many	CASSLHPGTGAGNTIYF	TGTGCCAGCAGCTTACACCCCGGGACAGGGGCTGGAAACACCATATATTTT
.	TRBJ2-5	TRBV9	.	CASSPPLDLETQYF	TGTGCCAGCAGCCCCCCCCTTGATCTGGAGACCCAGTACTTC
.	TRBJ2-2	TRBV5-5	.	CASSPRGAPLSTGELFF	TGTGCCAGCAGCCCCCGGGGGGCCCCACTAAGCACCGGGGAGCTGTTTTTT
.	TRBJ2-6	TRBV7-9	many	CASSLASSGANVLTF	TGTGCCAGCAGCTTAGCCTCCTCTGGGGCCAACGTCCTGACTTTC
.	TRBJ1-5	TRBV7-9	many	CASSLDAGHSNQPQHF	TGTGCCAGCAGCTTAGATGCAGGGCATAGCAATCAGCCCCAGCATTTT
.	TRBJ2-3	TRBV3-1	.	CASCQEAIDSPSTDTQYF	TGTGCCTCCTGCCAAGAGGCCATTGACTCTCCTAGCACAGATACGCAGTATTTT
TRBD1	TRBJ2-1	TRBV20-1	many	CSAGRGTGSREQFF	TGCAGTGCTGGCCGTGGGACAGGGTCACGGGAGCAGTTCTTC
.	TRBJ2-7	TRBV7-9	few	CASSYDLGRNYEQYF	TGTGCCAGCAGCTACGACCTTGGACGGAACTACGAGCAGTACTTC
TRBD1	TRBJ1-1	TRBV6-2/TRBV6-3	many	CASSPQGGETEAFF	TGTGCCAGCAGCCCACAGGGGGGAGAAACTGAAGCTTTCTTT
.	TRBJ2-7	TRBV7-2	.	CASSLMADSSYEQYF	TGTGCCAGCAGCTTAATGGCGGACAGCTCCTACGAGCAGTACTTC
.	TRBJ2-2	TRBV7-2	many	CASSATPPRVPGELFF	TGTGCCAGCAGCGCTACTCCCCCCCGAGTCCCCGGGGAGCTGTTTTTT
TRBD2	TRBJ2-1	TRBV20-1	many	CSARGASGSSYNEQFF	TGCAGTGCTAGAGGTGCGAGCGGGAGCTCCTACAATGAGCAGTTCTTC
.	TRBJ2-7	TRBV10-3	many	CAISEGWGPYEQYF	TGTGCCATCAGTGAGGGTTGGGGGCCCTACGAGCAGTACTTC
.	TRBJ2-4	TRBV20-1	many	CSARPLGQNIQYF	TGCAGTGCTAGGCCCTTGGGCCAAAACATTCAGTACTTC
TRBD1	TRBJ1-1	TRBV5-1	.	CASSLDTGGIGRRAFF	TGCGCCAGCAGCTTGGACACAGGGGGTATCGGTCGGCGGGCTTTCTTT
TRBD2	TRBJ2-1	TRBV7-2	.	CASSFWTSSYNEQFF	TGTGCCAGCAGCTTTTGGACTAGCTCCTACAATGAGCAGTTCTTC
.	TRBJ1-6	TRBV9	many	CASSVGPSNSPLHF	TGTGCCAGCAGCGTAGGGCCGAGTAATTCACCCCTCCACTTT
.	TRBJ1-1	TRBV20-1	many	CSARDTSLGGTEAFF	TGCAGTGCTAGAGATACGTCCCTAGGGGGGACTGAAGCTTTCTTT
.	TRBJ2-1	TRBV5-1	many	CASSWTAREYNEQFF	TGCGCCAGCAGCTGGACGGCGAGAGAATACAATGAGCAGTTCTTC
TRBD1	TRBJ2-7	TRBV6-5	many	CASSYRDRRDEQYF	TGTGCCAGCAGTTACCGGGACAGGAGGGACGAGCAGTACTTC
.	TRBJ1-1	TRBV5-6	many	CASSFARTMNTEAFF	TGTGCCAGCAGCTTTGCAAGGACAATGAACACTGAAGCTTTCTTT
.	TRBJ1-1	TRBV6-1	many	CASSERAGNTEAFF	TGTGCCAGCAGTGAACGGGCCGGGAACACTGAAGCTTTCTTT
.	TRBJ2-5	TRBV7-2	.	CASSLGISASPETQYF	TGTGCCAGCAGCTTAGGGATTAGCGCCTCCCCCGAGACCCAGTACTTC
.	TRBJ1-6	TRBV7-2	many	CASSRPEYSPLHF	TGTGCCAGCAGCCGACCAGAATATTCACCCCTCCACTTT
.	TRBJ1-1	TRBV7-6	few	CASSLERGISEAFF	TGTGCCAGCAGCTTGGAGAGAGGGATATCTGAAGCTTTCTTT
TRBD2	TRBJ2-1	TRBV2	many	CASSESLADYNEQFF	TGTGCCAGCAGTGAAAGCCTAGCGGACTACAATGAGCAGTTCTTC
.	TRBJ2-1	TRBV9	many	CASSVVGGNNEQFF	TGTGCCAGCAGCGTAGTGGGGGGAAACAATGAGCAGTTCTTC
.	TRBJ1-5	TRBV20-1	few	CSALSGSNQPQHF	TGCAGTGCCCTGTCAGGGTCTAATCAGCCCCAGCATTTT
.	TRBJ1-5	TRBV20-1	many	CSARLRVDSNQPQHF	TGCAGTGCTAGATTAAGGGTTGACAGCAATCAGCCCCAGCATTTT
.	TRBJ2-3	TRBV19	many	CASSDRAAQYF	TGTGCCAGTAGTGACCGGGCTGCGCAGTATTTT
.	TRBJ1-1	TRBV12-3/TRBV12-4	few	CASSLHGMNTEAFF	TGTGCCAGCAGTTTACATGGTATGAACACTGAAGCTTTCTTT
.	TRBJ1-1	TRBV10-3	many	CAISARGNTEAFF	TGTGCCATCAGTGCCCGGGGGAATACTGAAGCTTTCTTT
.	TRBJ2-1	TRBV5-1	many	CATGIAESSYNEQFF	TGCGCCACAGGGATAGCGGAGAGCTCCTACAATGAGCAGTTCTTC
.	TRBJ1-1	TRBV12-3/TRBV12-4	many	CASSFAVNTEAFF	TGTGCCAGCAGTTTTGCTGTTAACACTGAAGCTTTCTTT
.	TRBJ2-2	TRBV6-2/TRBV6-3	many	CASKGVRELFF	TGTGCCAGCAAAGGCGTCCGGGAGCTGTTTTTT
TRBD1	TRBJ1-4	TRBV4-2	.	CASSPRGQGDGKLFF	TGTGCCAGCAGTCCGCGAGGTCAGGGGGACGGAAAACTGTTTTTT
.	TRBJ1-1	TRBV15	many	CATSGYTEAFF	TGTGCCACCAGCGGTTACACTGAAGCTTTCTTT
.	TRBJ2-1	TRBV11-2	many	CASSLDGGLSRNEQFF	TGTGCCAGCAGCTTAGATGGGGGACTCTCCCGCAATGAGCAGTTCTTC